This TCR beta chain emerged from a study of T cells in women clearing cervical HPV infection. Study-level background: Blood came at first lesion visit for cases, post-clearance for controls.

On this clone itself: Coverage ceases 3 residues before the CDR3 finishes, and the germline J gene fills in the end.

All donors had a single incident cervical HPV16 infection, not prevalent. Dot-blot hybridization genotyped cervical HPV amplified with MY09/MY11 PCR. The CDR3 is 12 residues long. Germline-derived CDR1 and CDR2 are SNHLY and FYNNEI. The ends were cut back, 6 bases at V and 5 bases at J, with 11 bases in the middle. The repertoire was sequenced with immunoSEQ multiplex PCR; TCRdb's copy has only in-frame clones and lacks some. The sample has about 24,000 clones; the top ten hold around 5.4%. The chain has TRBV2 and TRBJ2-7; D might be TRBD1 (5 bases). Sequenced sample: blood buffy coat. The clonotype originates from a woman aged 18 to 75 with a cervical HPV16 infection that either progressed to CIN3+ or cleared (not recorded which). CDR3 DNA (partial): TGTGCCAGCAGGGAGCAGGGAAACGAG. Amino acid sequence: CASREQGNE. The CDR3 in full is CASREQGNEQYF.